This T cell receptor beta chain was sequenced during a study of T cell repertoires in cytomegalovirus infection. Study context: An indication of both CMV infection and matching HLA type came from public TCR beta signatures. The study, taken as a whole, reports: Identification of carriers of CMV plus the relevant HLA was achieved through cumulative public TCR beta family frequency.

TCRdb re-called the reads with MiXCR, one entry per CDR3 protein. The sample yields around 530,000 distinct CDR3 sequences, approximately 17% seen once. To note about this clonotype: Its antigen is as yet unknown.

V was pared by 0 bases and J by 2 bases, with 14 bases between. The CDR3 is 17 amino acids. Germline V CDR1 and CDR2: MGHRA, YSYEKL. This clonotype was obtained from a human donor in good health (CMV status not recorded). Some clones in this sample may be carry-over from other donors' samples. The sequencing sample was made of CD8+ T cells from PBMCs. The chain links TRBV4-1 to TRBJ2-1; D is unresolved. The CDR3 spells CASSQDRDSNAYNEQFF. Written as DNA, the CDR3 is TGCGCCAGCAGCCAAGATCGTGACTCGAATGCCTACAATGAGCAGTTCTTC.